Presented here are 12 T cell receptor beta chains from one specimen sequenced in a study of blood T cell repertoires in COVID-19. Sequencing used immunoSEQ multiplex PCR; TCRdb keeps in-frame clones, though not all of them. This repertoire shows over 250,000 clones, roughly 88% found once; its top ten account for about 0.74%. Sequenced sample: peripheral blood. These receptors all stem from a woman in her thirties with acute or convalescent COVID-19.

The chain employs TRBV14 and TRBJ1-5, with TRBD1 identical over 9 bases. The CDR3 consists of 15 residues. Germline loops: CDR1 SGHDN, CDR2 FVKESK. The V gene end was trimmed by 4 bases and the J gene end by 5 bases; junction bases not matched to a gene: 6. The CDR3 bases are TGTGCCAGCAGCCCGGGACAGGGATTTGATCAGCCCCAGCATTTT. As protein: CASSPGQGFDQPQHF.

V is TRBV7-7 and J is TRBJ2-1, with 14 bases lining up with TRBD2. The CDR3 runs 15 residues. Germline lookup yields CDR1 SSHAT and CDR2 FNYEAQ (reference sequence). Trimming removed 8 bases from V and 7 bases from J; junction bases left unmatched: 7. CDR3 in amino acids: CASSRLAGGLNEQFF. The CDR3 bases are TGTGCCAGCTCCCGACTAGCGGGAGGGTTGAATGAGCAGTTCTTC.

Written as DNA, the CDR3 is TGCGCCAGCAGCTTGTCCAGGGGCTATGGCTACACCTTC. As protein: CASSLSRGYGYTF. This sequence joins TRBV5-1 and TRBJ1-2; possible D gene TRBD1, 6 bases. The V end was cut by 1 base, the J end by 4 bases, with 8 bases between. The CDR3 spans 13 residues. Per germline, CDR1 SGHRS and CDR2 YFSETQ.

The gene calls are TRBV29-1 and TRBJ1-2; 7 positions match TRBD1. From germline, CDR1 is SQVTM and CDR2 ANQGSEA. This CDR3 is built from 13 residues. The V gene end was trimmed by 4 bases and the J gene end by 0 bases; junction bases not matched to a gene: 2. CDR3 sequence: CSVADRPNYGYTF. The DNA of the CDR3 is TGCAGCGTTGCGGACAGGCCTAACTATGGCTACACCTTC.

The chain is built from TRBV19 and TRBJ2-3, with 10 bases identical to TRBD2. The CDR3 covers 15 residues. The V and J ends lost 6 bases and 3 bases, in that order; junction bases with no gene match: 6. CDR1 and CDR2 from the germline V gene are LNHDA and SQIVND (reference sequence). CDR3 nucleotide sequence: TGTGCCAGTAGGATCAAGGGACTAGCGACAGATACGCAGTATTTT. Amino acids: CASRIKGLATDTQYF.

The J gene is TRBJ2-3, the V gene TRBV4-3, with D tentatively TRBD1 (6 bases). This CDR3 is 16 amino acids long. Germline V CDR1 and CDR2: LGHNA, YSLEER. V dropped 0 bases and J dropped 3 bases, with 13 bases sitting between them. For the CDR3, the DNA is TGCGCCAGCAGCCAAGAGGGGGCCCCAGGGACAGATACGCAGTATTTT. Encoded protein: CASSQEGAPGTDTQYF.

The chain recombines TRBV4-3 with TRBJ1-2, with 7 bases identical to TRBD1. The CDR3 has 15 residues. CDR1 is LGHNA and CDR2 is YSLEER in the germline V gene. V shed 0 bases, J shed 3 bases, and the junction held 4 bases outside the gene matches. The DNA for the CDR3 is TGCGCCAGCAGCCAAGAACGGACAGGATACTATGGCTACACCTTC. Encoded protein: CASSQERTGYYGYTF.

The CDR3 nucleotides read TGTGCCACCAGCGGCGCAGAGGGCGGACCTTACCATGAGCAGTTCTTC. Translation: CATSGAEGGPYHEQFF. The chain uses TRBV15 and TRBJ2-1, with D possibly TRBD2 on 5 matching bases. The CDR3 is 16 amino acids. Germline values: CDR1 LNHNV, CDR2 YYDKDF (reference sequence). The V end lost 5 bases, the J end lost 8 bases, and 22 bases lay between the germline ends. The full variable domain, completed using reference TRBV15 and TRBJ2-1, is DAMVIQNPRYQVTQFGKPVTLSCSQTLNHNVMYWYQQKSSQAPKLLFHYYDKDFNNEADTPDNFQSRRPNTSFCFLDIRSPGLGDTAMYLCATSGAEGGPYHEQFFGPGTRLTVL.

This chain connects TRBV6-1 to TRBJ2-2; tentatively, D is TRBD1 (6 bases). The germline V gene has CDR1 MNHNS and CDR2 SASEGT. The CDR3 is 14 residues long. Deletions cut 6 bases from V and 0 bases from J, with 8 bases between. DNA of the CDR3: TGTGCCAGCAGAGGGGGAACGAACACCGGGGAGCTGTTTTTT. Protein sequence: CASRGGTNTGELFF.

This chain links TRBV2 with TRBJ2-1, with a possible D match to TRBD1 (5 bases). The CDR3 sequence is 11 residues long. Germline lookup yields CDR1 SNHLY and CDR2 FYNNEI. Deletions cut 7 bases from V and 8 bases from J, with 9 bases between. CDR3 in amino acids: CASKRGDEQFF. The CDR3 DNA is TGTGCCAGCAAAAGGGGTGATGAGCAGTTCTTC.

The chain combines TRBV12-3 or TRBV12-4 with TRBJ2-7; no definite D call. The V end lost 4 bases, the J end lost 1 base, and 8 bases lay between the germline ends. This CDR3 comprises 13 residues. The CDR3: CASSWSTSYEQYF. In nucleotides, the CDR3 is TGTGCCAGCAGTTGGTCGACATCCTACGAGCAGTACTTC.

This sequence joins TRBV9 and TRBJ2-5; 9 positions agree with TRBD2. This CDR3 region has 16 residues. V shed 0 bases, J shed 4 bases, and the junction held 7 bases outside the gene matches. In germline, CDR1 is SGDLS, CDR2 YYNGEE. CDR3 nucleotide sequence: TGTGCCAGCAGCGTAGGTGGGACTAGCCAGGGAGAGACCCAGTACTTC. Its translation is CASSVGGTSQGETQYF. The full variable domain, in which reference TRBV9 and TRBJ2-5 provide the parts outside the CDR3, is DSGVTQTPKHLITATGQRVTLRCSPRSGDLSVYWYQQSLDQGLQFLIQYYNGEERAKGNILERFSAQQFPDLHSELNLSSLELGDSALYFCASSVGGTSQGETQYFGPGTRLLVL.